This is a list of T cell receptor beta chains from one sample in a study of T cell responses to AZD1222 COVID-19 vaccine. Clones were sequenced by immunoSEQ multiplex PCR, and TCRdb holds only the in-frame ones, with some missing. Here the sample spans some 130,000 clones, about 93% being singletons. Here the sequenced sample was peripheral blood, taken 28 days after the second AZD1222 dose. These receptors were collected from an adult who received the AZD1222 COVID-19 vaccine. Each CDR3 is given with its conserved first and last residue. D genes are given only for firm matches. The size entry is marked missing in some rows and otherwise reads once, few, many or a size class.

size	V	J	D	CDR3	DNA
.	TRBV11-3	TRBJ1-2	.	CASSLDFGGYTF	TGTGCCAGCAGCTTAGATTTTGGGGGCTACACCTTC
.	TRBV30	TRBJ1-5	.	CAWRTPDTNQPQHF	TGTGCCTGGAGAACACCAGACACGAATCAGCCCCAGCATTTT
.	TRBV7-6	TRBJ2-7	.	CASSLGAQGRGEQYF	TGTGCCAGCAGCTTGGGGGCTCAGGGTAGGGGCGAGCAGTACTTC
.	TRBV11-2	TRBJ2-5	.	CASRASGETQYF	TGTGCCAGCCGGGCCAGCGGAGAGACCCAGTACTTC
.	TRBV2	TRBJ1-6	.	CASILLTGLNSPLHF	TGTGCCAGCATTCTTTTGACGGGGTTGAATTCACCCCTCCACTTT
.	TRBV10-3	TRBJ2-2	TRBD2	CAISSGTSGGAITGELFF	TGTGCCATCAGTTCCGGGACTAGCGGGGGGGCCATCACCGGGGAGCTGTTTTTT
.	TRBV11-2	TRBJ2-1	.	CASRPTGYNEQFF	TGTGCCAGCAGACCTACAGGGTACAATGAGCAGTTCTTC
once	TRBV7-9	TRBJ1-5	.	CASSLEGQPQHF	TGTGCCAGCAGCTTAGAAGGGCAGCCCCAGCATTTT
.	TRBV10-3	TRBJ2-1	TRBD2	CAISDETGTSGGNEQFF	TGTGCCATCAGTGACGAGACCGGGACTAGCGGGGGCAATGAGCAGTTCTTC
.	TRBV5-5	TRBJ1-6	.	CASSLLGTADSPLHF	TGTGCCAGCAGCTTGTTGGGGACGGCCGATTCACCCCTCCACTTT
.	TRBV14	TRBJ2-5	.	CASSRSGQETQYF	TGTGCCAGCAGCCGCAGCGGGCAAGAGACCCAGTACTTC
.	TRBV28	TRBJ1-2	TRBD1	CASSSPKPGQGLGGYTF	TGTGCCAGCAGTTCCCCCAAACCGGGACAGGGCCTGGGAGGCTACACCTTC
.	TRBV19	TRBJ2-1	TRBD2	CASSILAGSSYNEQFF	TGTGCCAGTAGTATCCTAGCGGGAAGCTCCTACAATGAGCAGTTCTTC
few	TRBV7-8	TRBJ1-2	TRBD1	CASSLVRAGGGYTF	TGTGCCAGCAGCTTAGTCAGGGCAGGGGGTGGCTACACCTTC
.	TRBV18	TRBJ1-3	.	CASSPPMGNTIYF	TGTGCCAGCTCACCACCGATGGGAAACACCATATATTTT
.	TRBV28	TRBJ2-1	TRBD2	CASSFPGTSGGMNLNNEQFF	TGTGCCAGCAGTTTCCCCGGGACTAGCGGGGGCATGAATTTGAACAATGAGCAGTTCTTC
.	TRBV9	TRBJ1-2	.	CASSPGRGGTNYGYTF	TGTGCCAGCAGCCCCGGAAGGGGCGGAACTAACTATGGCTACACCTTC
once	TRBV4-1	TRBJ2-5	.	CASSPLRGGIETQYF	TGCGCCAGCAGCCCTCTTAGGGGGGGAATAGAGACCCAGTACTTC
.	TRBV7-2	TRBJ2-5	.	CASSHRETQYF	TGTGCCAGCAGCCACAGAGAGACCCAGTACTTC
.	TRBV3-1/TRBV3-2	TRBJ1-4	.	CASSPLGGSNEKLFF	TGTGCCAGCAGCCCCTTAGGGGGTTCGAATGAAAAACTGTTTTTT
.	TRBV5-1	TRBJ2-7	TRBD2	CASALLAGATYEQYF	TGCGCCAGCGCCCTCCTAGCGGGGGCAACCTACGAGCAGTACTTC
.	TRBV5-8	TRBJ2-7	.	CASSFPGYEQYF	TGTGCCAGCAGCTTTCCAGGATACGAGCAGTACTTC
few	TRBV4-3	TRBJ2-3	.	CASSARRGFGPDTDTQYF	TGCGCCAGCAGCGCAAGGCGGGGATTCGGGCCCGACACAGATACGCAGTATTTT
.	TRBV12-3/TRBV12-4	TRBJ1-5	.	CASSLMGQPQHF	TGTGCCAGCAGTTTGATGGGGCAGCCCCAGCATTTT
.	TRBV5-4	TRBJ1-2	.	CASSFWGLGYTF	TGTGCCAGCAGCTTTTGGGGGCTTGGCTACACCTTC
.	TRBV19	TRBJ2-1	TRBD1	CASRRTGGVGSYNEQFF	TGTGCCAGTAGGCGGACAGGGGGCGTCGGCTCCTACAATGAGCAGTTCTTC
.	TRBV30	TRBJ2-1	TRBD2	CAWGLAGGKQFF	TGTGCCTGGGGACTAGCGGGGGGGAAGCAGTTCTTC
.	TRBV12-3/TRBV12-4	TRBJ1-2	.	CASLTVPYGYTF	TGTGCCAGCTTGACAGTACCCTATGGCTACACCTTC
.	TRBV6-2/TRBV6-3	TRBJ1-2	.	CASSYSSGPNYGYTF	TGTGCCAGCAGTTACTCGTCAGGTCCTAACTATGGCTACACCTTC
once	TRBV14	TRBJ2-7	.	CASSQGLWNEQYF	TGTGCCAGCAGCCAGGGTCTTTGGAACGAGCAGTACTTC
.	TRBV6-2/TRBV6-3	TRBJ1-5	.	CASSPIGGSFYSNQPQHF	TGTGCCAGCAGCCCTATAGGGGGATCGTTTTATAGCAATCAGCCCCAGCATTTT
once	TRBV28	TRBJ1-6	.	CATTSAGSRPLHF	TGTGCCACTACCTCGGCAGGTTCGAGACCCCTCCACTTT
.	TRBV6-1	TRBJ2-6	.	CASSETQGSGANVLTF	TGTGCCAGCAGTGAAACGCAGGGGTCTGGGGCCAACGTCCTGACTTTC
once	TRBV9	TRBJ2-5	TRBD1	CASSVVPGQGGETQYF	TGTGCCAGCAGCGTAGTCCCCGGACAGGGGGGAGAGACCCAGTACTTC
.	TRBV6-5	TRBJ1-5	.	CASSYGQGSPQHF	TGTGCCAGCAGTTACGGGCAGGGCTCGCCCCAGCATTTT
.	TRBV19	TRBJ1-6	.	CASSMRRNNSPLHF	TGTGCCAGTAGTATGCGACGGAATAATTCACCCCTCCACTTT
.	TRBV9	TRBJ2-7	.	CASSGPPGQVSF	TGTGCCAGCAGTGGCCCCCCCGGACAAGTATCTTTC